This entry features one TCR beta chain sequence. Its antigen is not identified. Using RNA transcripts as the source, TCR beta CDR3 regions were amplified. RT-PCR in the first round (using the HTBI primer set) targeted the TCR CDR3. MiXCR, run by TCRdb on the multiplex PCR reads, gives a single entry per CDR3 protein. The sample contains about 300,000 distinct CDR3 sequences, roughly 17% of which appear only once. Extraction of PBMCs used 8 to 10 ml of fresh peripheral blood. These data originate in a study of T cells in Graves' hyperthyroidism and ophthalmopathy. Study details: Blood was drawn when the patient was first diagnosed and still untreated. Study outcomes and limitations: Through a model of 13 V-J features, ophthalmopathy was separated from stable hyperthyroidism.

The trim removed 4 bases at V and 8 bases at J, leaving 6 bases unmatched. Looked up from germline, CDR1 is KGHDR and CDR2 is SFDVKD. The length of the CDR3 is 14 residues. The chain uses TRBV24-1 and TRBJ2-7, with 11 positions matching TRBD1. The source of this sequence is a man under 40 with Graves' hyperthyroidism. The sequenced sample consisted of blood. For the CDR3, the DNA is TGTGCCACCAGTGAAGGACAGGGGGCGCGTAAGCAGTACTTC. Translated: CATSEGQGARKQYF.